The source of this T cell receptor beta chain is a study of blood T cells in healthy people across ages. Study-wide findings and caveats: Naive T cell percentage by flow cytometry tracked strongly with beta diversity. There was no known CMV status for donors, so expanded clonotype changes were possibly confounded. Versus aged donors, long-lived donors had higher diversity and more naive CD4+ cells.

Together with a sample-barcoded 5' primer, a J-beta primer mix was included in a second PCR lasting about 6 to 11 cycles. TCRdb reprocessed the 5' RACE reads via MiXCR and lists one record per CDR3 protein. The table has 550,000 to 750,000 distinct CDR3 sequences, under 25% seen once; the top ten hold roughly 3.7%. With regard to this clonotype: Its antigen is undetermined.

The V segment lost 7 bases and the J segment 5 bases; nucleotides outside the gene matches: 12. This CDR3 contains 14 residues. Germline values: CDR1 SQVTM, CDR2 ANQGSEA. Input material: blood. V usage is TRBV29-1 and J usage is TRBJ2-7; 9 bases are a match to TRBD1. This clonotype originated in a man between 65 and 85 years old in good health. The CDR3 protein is CSAGVGTGNNEQYF. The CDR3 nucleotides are TGCAGCGCGGGAGTGGGGACAGGGAACAACGAGCAGTACTTC.